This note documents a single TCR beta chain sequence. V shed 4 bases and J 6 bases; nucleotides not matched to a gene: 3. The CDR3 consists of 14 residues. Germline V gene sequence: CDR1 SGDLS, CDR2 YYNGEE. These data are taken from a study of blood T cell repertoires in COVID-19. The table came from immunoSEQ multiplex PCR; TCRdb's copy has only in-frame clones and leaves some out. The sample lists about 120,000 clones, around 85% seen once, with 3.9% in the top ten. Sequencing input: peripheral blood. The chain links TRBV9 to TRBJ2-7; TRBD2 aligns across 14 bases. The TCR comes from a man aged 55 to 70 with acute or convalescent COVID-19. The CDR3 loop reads CASSPGLAGVEQYF. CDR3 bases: TGTGCCAGCAGCCCGGGACTAGCGGGAGTCGAGCAGTACTTC.